A single sample is the source of the 19 T cell receptor beta chains below, sequenced in a study of blood T cell repertoires in COVID-19. Clones were sequenced by immunoSEQ multiplex PCR, and TCRdb holds only the in-frame ones, with some missing. In the table there are approximately 24,000 clones, about 88% of which are singletons. Sequencing used peripheral blood. The receptors were sampled from a human donor in a cohort sampled during active COVID-19.

V and J are TRBV11-2 and TRBJ2-5; 10 bases line up with TRBD2. The germline gives CDR1 SGHAT, CDR2 FQNNGV. After removal of 5 bases from V and 0 bases from J, the junction contained 3 bases not matched to a gene. This CDR3 has 15 amino acids. CDR3 sequence (DNA): TGTGCCAGCAGCCAAAGCGGGGGGGACCAAGAGACCCAGTACTTC. Translated: CASSQSGGDQETQYF.

The CDR3 reads CASRVAGTGIYEQYF. The CDR3 coding sequence is TGTGCCAGCAGGGTAGCCGGGACAGGGATCTACGAGCAGTACTTC. The rearrangement uses TRBV27 and TRBJ2-7; 9 bases line up with TRBD1. From germline, CDR1 is MNHEY and CDR2 SMNVEV (reference sequence). The trim removed 6 bases at V and 3 bases at J, leaving 9 bases unmatched. The CDR3 totals 15 residues.

The chain combines TRBV7-2 with TRBJ2-3; 7 bases are a match to TRBD2. With 3 bases clipped from V and 6 bases from J, the junction kept 3 bases outside the gene matches. The germline V gene encodes CDR1 SGHTA and CDR2 FQGNSA. The CDR3 is 13 residues long. The DNA for the CDR3 is TGTGCCAGCAGCTTGGGAGGGCGGGATACGCAGTATTTT. Translating it yields CASSLGGRDTQYF.

The count of this clone is one. V usage is TRBV14 and J usage is TRBJ2-3; 11 nucleotides agree with TRBD1. V shed 0 bases, J shed 4 bases, and the junction held 3 bases outside the gene matches. The CDR3 has 16 amino acids. CDR1 SGHDN and CDR2 FVKESK come from the germline V gene. The CDR3 coding sequence is TGTGCCAGCAGCCAAGAATGGACAGGGGGCGCAGATACGCAGTATTTT. It is translated as CASSQEWTGGADTQYF.

The chain has TRBV5-4 and TRBJ2-7; D is possibly TRBD2 (6 bases). Germline lookup yields CDR1 SGHNT and CDR2 YYREEE (reference sequence). The V end lost 0 bases, the J end lost 2 bases, and 12 bases lay between the germline ends. The CDR3 loop spans 15 amino acids. The CDR3 DNA reads TGTGCCAGCAGCTTGGCCACGGGAGCAGCCTACGAGCAGTACTTC. Translation gives CASSLATGAAYEQYF.

J is TRBJ2-7 and V is TRBV6-5; D is possibly TRBD1 (6 bases). Trimming shortened V by 6 bases and J by 3 bases, and 12 bases separated the two germline ends. The CDR3 has 13 amino acids. Per germline, CDR1 MNHEY and CDR2 SVGAGI. The CDR3 sequence is CASRNRDHYEQYF. The CDR3 region has the DNA TGTGCCAGCAGAAACAGGGACCACTACGAGCAGTACTTC.

The V call is TRBV5-1, the J call TRBJ1-4, with D possibly being TRBD1 (5 bases). V was cut by 4 bases and J by 0 bases, with 13 bases left in between. Germline V CDR1 and CDR2: SGHRS, YFSETQ. The length of the CDR3 is 16 residues. CDR3 DNA: TGCGCCAGCAGCCCTATCGGGGGAACAACTAATGAAAAACTGTTTTTT. It specifies CASSPIGGTTNEKLFF.

This chain connects TRBV7-6 to TRBJ2-2, with 7 bases fitting TRBD1. V gave up 1 base and J gave up 3 bases; unmatched junction bases: 8. The CDR3 has 17 amino acids. Germline CDR1 SGHVS, CDR2 FNYEAQ. The CDR3 nucleotides are TGTGCCAGCAGCTTAGAGGCTGAGACAGGGCACACCGGGGAGCTGTTTTTT. This gives the protein CASSLEAETGHTGELFF.

The V call is TRBV7-3, the J call TRBJ2-1; 7 positions match TRBD2. Trimming cost V 5 bases and J 4 bases; bases outside gene matches: 11. The CDR3 covers 16 residues. Per the germline V gene, CDR1 is SGHTA and CDR2 is FQGTGA. This CDR3 reads CASSPSSGGGYNEQFF. As DNA, the CDR3 is TGTGCCAGCAGCCCTAGCAGTGGCGGGGGTTACAATGAGCAGTTCTTC.

The J gene is TRBJ2-1, the V gene TRBV4-3; TRBD1 matches at 7 bases. Trimming took 4 bases from V and 3 from J; bases not matched to a gene: 15. CDR1 and CDR2 from the germline V gene are LGHNA and YSLEER. The CDR3 runs 18 residues. The CDR3 sequence: CASSPRGSGQGVYNEQFF. CDR3 DNA sequence: TGCGCCAGCAGCCCCAGAGGGTCCGGCCAGGGGGTCTACAATGAGCAGTTCTTC.

The rearrangement joins TRBV5-1 to TRBJ2-1, with D unresolved. V was clipped by 0 bases and J by 4 bases, with 11 bases between them. Germline V gene sequence: CDR1 SGHRS, CDR2 YFSETQ. The CDR3 loop spans 15 amino acids. The CDR3 DNA sequence: TGCGCCAGCAGCTTGGTTGGCGACACTTACAATGAGCAGTTCTTC. Translated, it gives CASSLVGDTYNEQFF.

CDR3: CASVLGAGPNYGYTF. The CDR3 region has the DNA TGTGCCAGCGTTCTAGGGGCGGGACCTAACTATGGCTACACCTTC. V and J are TRBV7-9 and TRBJ1-2, with D possibly matching TRBD1 (5 bases). Germline V gene data show CDR1 as SEHNR and CDR2 as FQNEAQ (reference sequence). V dropped 8 bases and J dropped 0 bases, with 16 bases sitting between them. CDR3 length: 15 residues.

This clone was seen only a few times. The chain joins TRBV5-6 to TRBJ2-5; D is undetermined. Germline CDR1 and CDR2: SGHDT and YYEEEE. Between the trimmed V and J ends, which lost 4 bases and 5 bases, there was a span of 15 bases. The CDR3 totals 14 residues. CDR3 loop: CASSRGSKSETQYF. Here the CDR3 DNA reads TGTGCCAGCAGCAGAGGTTCCAAGTCGGAGACCCAGTACTTC.

The chain links TRBV7-3 to TRBJ1-2; possible D gene TRBD1, 6 bases. The V and J ends lost 5 bases and 5 bases respectively, with 18 bases between them. Germline assignment: CDR1 SGHTA and CDR2 FQGTGA. This CDR3 has 15 residues. CDR3 protein: CASSPGPGQEYGYTF. The CDR3 nucleotides read TGTGCCAGCAGCCCAGGGCCGGGACAAGAGTATGGCTACACCTTC. Full variable domain (remainder filled in from reference TRBV7-3 and TRBJ1-2): GAGVSQTPSNKVTEKGKYVELRCDPISGHTALYWYRQSLGQGPEFLIYFQGTGAADDSGLPNDRFFAVRPEGSVSTLKIQRTERGDSAVYLCASSPGPGQEYGYTFGSGTRLTVV.

V and J are TRBV5-4 and TRBJ2-3, with a possible D match to TRBD2 (6 bases). CDR3 size: 14 residues. The germline gives CDR1 SGHNT, CDR2 YYREEE (reference sequence). V lost 6 bases and J 0 bases, leaving 11 bases between the germline ends. The CDR3 here is CASNSGSSTDTQYF. The CDR3 region has the DNA TGTGCCAGCAACAGCGGGTCTAGCACAGATACGCAGTATTTT.

The rearrangement uses TRBV29-1 and TRBJ1-5; D gene uncertain. This CDR3 contains 12 residues. Deletions cut 4 bases from V and 3 bases from J, with 7 bases between. The germline V gene has CDR1 SQVTM and CDR2 ANQGSEA. The CDR3 sequence is CSVGQYNQPQHF. The CDR3 DNA follows: TGCAGCGTTGGGCAGTACAATCAGCCCCAGCATTTT.

The chain combines TRBV4-1 with TRBJ2-5; 10 bases align to TRBD1. Germline loops: CDR1 MGHRA, CDR2 YSYEKL. The CDR3 spans 17 residues. V was clipped by 0 bases and J by 6 bases; unmatched bases: 10. CDR3 sequence: CASSQEPGQGFGKTQYF. The CDR3 nucleotides read TGCGCCAGCAGCCAAGAACCGGGACAGGGGTTCGGGAAGACCCAGTACTTC.

The V gene is TRBV19, the J gene TRBJ1-5; possibly TRBD1 for D (5 bases). Germline V gene lookup returns CDR1 LNHDA and CDR2 SQIVND (reference sequence). Trimming removed 5 bases from V and 4 bases from J, with 18 bases in between. The CDR3 extends over 16 amino acids. The CDR3 DNA follows: TGTGCCAGTAGTGGGCGAGGTCGACAGATTAATCAGCCCCAGCATTTT. Its translation: CASSGRGRQINQPQHF. The full variable domain, rest sourced from reference TRBV19 and TRBJ1-5, is DGGITQSPKYLFRKEGQNVTLSCEQNLNHDAMYWYRQDPGQGLRLIYYSQIVNDFQKGDIAEGYSVSREKKESFPLTVTSAQKNPTAFYLCASSGRGRQINQPQHFGDGTRLSIL.

V gene TRBV4-3 combines with J gene TRBJ2-5; 12 bases match TRBD1. This CDR3 has 17 residues. Trimming at V came to 2 bases and at J to 5 bases, leaving 9 bases not matched to a gene. Germline V gene data show CDR1 as LGHNA and CDR2 as YSLEER. CDR3 sequence reads: CASSQYSGQGAGETQYF. CDR3 DNA sequence: TGCGCCAGCAGCCAATACTCGGGACAGGGGGCGGGGGAGACCCAGTACTTC.